The clone carrying this T cell receptor (beta chain) was picked up a small number of times. V was cut by 6 bases and J by 5 bases, with 24 bases left in between. CDR3 size: 17 residues. The sample belongs to a study of T-cell reconstitution after alpha-beta-depleted transplantation in children. Unique molecular identifiers were incorporated when the TCRbeta library was constructed. TCRdb re-called the PCR reads with MiXCR, one entry per CDR3 protein. The data hold some 280,000 distinct CDR3 sequences, with 9.9% observed a single time. This receptor was taken from a human donor who donated a stem cell graft to a child with SCID. Specimen: PBMCs from the stem cell graft donor, collected from the stem cell graft. The chain combines TRBV12-3 or TRBV12-4 with TRBJ2-3; a possible D gene is TRBD2 (7 bases). The CDR3 bases are TGTGCCAGCAGCCAACCCAGGAGGGGGGGGTCCGGAGATACGCAGTATTTT. Residues: CASSQPRRGGSGDTQYF.